A selection of T cell receptor beta chains follows, all from one sample in a study of T cells in Graves' hyperthyroidism and ophthalmopathy. MiXCR was run by TCRdb on the multiplex PCR reads, yielding one entry per CDR3 protein. The sample has roughly 400,000 distinct CDR3 sequences, roughly 13% seen once. Sequencing was carried out using blood. The receptor set was obtained from a man over 45 with Graves' ophthalmopathy. Both conserved end residues are part of each CDR3. Each record gives: V gene, clone size, D gene, J gene, CDR3 DNA, CDR3 protein. A D gene is named only where the DNA matches it firmly. Rows may omit the clone size; those that give it use once, few, many or a size class.

TRBV2	.	.	TRBJ2-2	TGTGCCAGCAGCGCTCGCTCGGGAAATCCCGGGGAGCTGTTTTTT	CASSARSGNPGELFF
TRBV29-1	few	.	TRBJ2-3	TGCAGCGTTGACGGCAGTTTCACAGATACGCAGTATTTT	CSVDGSFTDTQYF
TRBV4-2	few	TRBD1	TRBJ2-1	TGTGCCAGCAGCCTCGCCGGGACAGGGGGCAATGAGCAGTTCTTC	CASSLAGTGGNEQFF
TRBV5-1	many	TRBD2	TRBJ2-7	TGCGCCAGCAGCTTGGCGGGACTAGCGGGAGGTAGTTACGAGCAGTACTTC	CASSLAGLAGGSYEQYF
TRBV28	few	.	TRBJ2-1	TGTGCCAGCAGTGGACTGCCCTACAATGAGCAGTTCTTC	CASSGLPYNEQFF
TRBV20-1	many	TRBD2	TRBJ2-1	TGCAGTGCTAGAGATTGGCTAGCGGGTGTCAAGCAGTTCTTC	CSARDWLAGVKQFF
TRBV6-5	many	.	TRBJ2-7	TGTGCCAGCAGTTACTCGCGAGCTGTCGAGCAGTACTTC	CASSYSRAVEQYF
TRBV28	many	TRBD2	TRBJ2-5	TGTGCCAGCAGTAGCGGGACTGCAAACCAAGAGACCCAGTACTTC	CASSSGTANQETQYF
TRBV20-1	many	TRBD2	TRBJ2-3	TGCAGTGCTAGTCCAACTAGCGGGAGTCCCACAGATACGCAGTATTTT	CSASPTSGSPTDTQYF
TRBV27	few	.	TRBJ1-2	TGTGCCAGCGCGGAAGGGGACGGCTATGGCTACACCTTC	CASAEGDGYGYTF
TRBV20-1	.	.	TRBJ2-2	TGCAGTGCTAGGGAGACAGGGAACACCGGGGAGCTGTTTTTT	CSARETGNTGELFF
TRBV5-6	many	TRBD1	TRBJ2-3	TGTGCCAGCAGCCTCTCCGGGACAGGGGGCTCAGATACGCAGTATTTT	CASSLSGTGGSDTQYF
TRBV19	many	.	TRBJ2-3	TGTGCCAGTAAAGAAGCTCCAGGCCTATACACAGATACGCAGTATTTT	CASKEAPGLYTDTQYF
TRBV6-1	few	.	TRBJ2-5	TGTGCCAGCAGTGAAGCGCTGGAGACCCAGTACTTC	CASSEALETQYF
TRBV10-3	.	.	TRBJ2-3	TGTGTCATCAGTGAGTCTTTGGATACGCAGTATTTT	CVISESLDTQYF
TRBV12-3/TRBV12-4	few	.	TRBJ1-6	TGTGCCAGCAGTTTAGACGGGGGCTATAATTCACCCCTCCACTTT	CASSLDGGYNSPLHF
TRBV14	many	.	TRBJ2-1	TGTGCCAGCAGCCAATTGGACAGCGACTCCTACAATGAGCAGTTCTTC	CASSQLDSDSYNEQFF
TRBV27	many	.	TRBJ2-7	TGTGCCAGCAGTTTATCCCGGGTGGTGTCCTACGAGCAGTACTTC	CASSLSRVVSYEQYF
TRBV4-2	many	.	TRBJ2-3	TGTGCCAGCAGCCAAGATTCTCACGGGTTCACAGATACGCAGTATTTT	CASSQDSHGFTDTQYF
TRBV29-1	few	.	TRBJ1-2	TGCAGCGTTGAAGACAGGGGAGGTGGCTACACCTTC	CSVEDRGGGYTF
TRBV27	.	TRBD1	TRBJ1-2	TGTGCCAGCAGTTTACCGGGACAGGGACTTCCGAACTATGGCTACACCTTC	CASSLPGQGLPNYGYTF
TRBV19	few	TRBD2	TRBJ2-7	TGTGCCAGTAGTATGACTAGCGGGGGATACTACGAGCAGTACTTC	CASSMTSGGYYEQYF
TRBV6-1	.	.	TRBJ2-3	TGTGCCAGCAGCCTCAGGACCACCACAGATACGCAGTATTTT	CASSLRTTTDTQYF
TRBV18	many	.	TRBJ1-6	TGTGCCAGCTCACCACGGGTCGTCCAGGGTGGCTCACCCCTCCACTTT	CASSPRVVQGGSPLHF
TRBV4-2	.	.	TRBJ1-2	TGTGCCAGCAGCCAGGGGAGGGGCGCCTATGGCTACACCTTC	CASSQGRGAYGYTF
TRBV5-1	.	TRBD1	TRBJ2-5	TGCGCCAGCAGCTTTGCAGGACAGGGGAGAGAGACCCAGTACTTC	CASSFAGQGRETQYF
TRBV19	few	.	TRBJ2-1	TGTGCCAGTAGTAGCGGGGTCTGGGGGGAGCAGTTCTTC	CASSSGVWGEQFF
TRBV28	.	.	TRBJ1-4	TGTGCCAGCAGCGCCCTAGATGAAAAACTGTTTTTT	CASSALDEKLFF
TRBV12-3/TRBV12-4	many	TRBD1	TRBJ1-1	TGTGCCACCACCGAACTACAGGGGGCCACTGAAGCTTTCTTT	CATTELQGATEAFF
TRBV5-1	many	.	TRBJ2-7	TGCGCCAGCAGCCCCAGGTCGGGGGGCGGTTACGAGCAGTACTTC	CASSPRSGGGYEQYF
TRBV18	many	TRBD2	TRBJ2-1	TGTGCCAGCTCACCAGCGGGAGTCAACAATGAGCAGTTCTTC	CASSPAGVNNEQFF
TRBV7-9	few	.	TRBJ1-5	TGTGCCAGCAGCTTAGCTGGTCAGCCCCAGCATTTT	CASSLAGQPQHF
TRBV7-8	few	.	TRBJ2-1	TGTGCCAGCAGCCGGCAGGAGATTGTAGTATATGAGCAGTTCTTC	CASSRQEIVVYEQFF
TRBV25-1	.	.	TRBJ1-6	TGTGCCAGCAGTGGAACAGGGTCTAATTCACCCCTCCACTTT	CASSGTGSNSPLHF
TRBV7-2	.	.	TRBJ2-1	TGTGCCAGCAGCACCGGAACCTTCAATGAGCAGTTCTTC	CASSTGTFNEQFF
TRBV29-1	few	.	TRBJ2-1	TGCAGCGTTACCCAACCGGGACTCCTTAAGTTCTTC	CSVTQPGLLKFF
TRBV20-1	many	TRBD2	TRBJ2-5	TGCAGTGCTAGGCCCACTAGCGGGAGGGCCCAAGAGACCCAGTACTTC	CSARPTSGRAQETQYF
TRBV12-5	few	.	TRBJ1-1	TGTGCTAGTGAGGGGGGATTGGGCACTGAAGCTTTCTTT	CASEGGLGTEAFF
TRBV10-1	.	.	TRBJ2-4	TGCGCCAGCAGTGATACAGGCCTCAAAAACATTCAGTACTTC	CASSDTGLKNIQYF
TRBV24-1	many	.	TRBJ1-5	TGTGCCACCAGTGACTCCGGAGTGAATAGCAATCAGCCCCAGCATTTT	CATSDSGVNSNQPQHF
TRBV5-1	few	TRBD2	TRBJ2-1	TGCGCCAGCAGCGTGACTAGCGGGAGGGCCTTCAATGAGCAGTTCTTC	CASSVTSGRAFNEQFF
TRBV20-1	few	TRBD2	TRBJ2-7	TGCAGTGCCAAGACTAGCGGTAACTACGAGCAGTACTTC	CSAKTSGNYEQYF